This T cell receptor beta chain was recorded in a study of cytomegalovirus exposure and HLA in healthy donors. Overall study: Some 87 million unique TCRs from HLA-typed donors were held in an early release of data. Study-level results: Researchers counted roughly 160 TCR beta chains as cytomegalovirus-associated.

Use of 60 Vbeta and 13 Jbeta primers characterized the PCR. Repertoires were generated with immunoSEQ multiplex PCR, while TCRdb's copy carries only in-frame clones and drops some. The sample has nearly 300,000 clones; about nine tenths are singletons. Germline assignment: CDR1 KGHSH and CDR2 LQKENI. This CDR3 is 17 amino acids long. The V end lost 3 bases, the J end lost 5 bases, and 20 bases lay between the germline ends. About this clone itself: Its cognate antigen is unknown.

The genes are TRBV18 and TRBJ2-1; possibly TRBD2 for D (5 bases). Sequenced: PBMCs. This sequence originates from a man between 35 and 55 years old in good health and CMV-seropositive. CDR3 nucleotide sequence: TGTGCCAGCTCACCTCCCGTGGGTAGCAGCGGCCACAATGAGCAGTTCTTC. Translated, it gives CASSPPVGSSGHNEQFF.